This T cell receptor (beta chain) originates from a study of shared clonotypes between healthy human individuals. Study information: Donors had three CD4 naive, three CD4 memory, two CD8 naive and one CD8 memory plate apiece.

The naive CD8 population came from CD45RO-negative cells selected for CCR7, without terminally differentiated effector memory CD45RA+ cells. Donors included only healthy HIV-negative adults lacking recent acute infections or vaccinations. All the donors were Caucasian adults who lived in Nashville, Tennessee. Germline CDR1 and CDR2: WNHNN and SYGVQD (reference sequence). The CDR3 runs to 13 residues. The V and J ends lost 2 bases and 7 bases, in that order; junction bases with no gene match: 2. Clones were sequenced by immunoSEQ multiplex PCR, and TCRdb holds only the in-frame ones, with some missing. Altogether over 2 million clones are present, about 95% being singletons, with the ten largest covering about 1.1%.

The sequence was collected from a man younger than 35 in good health. The specimen sequenced was naive CD8+ T cells sorted from blood. The rearrangement links TRBV10-1 to TRBJ1-1; 9 bases are a match to TRBD1. CDR3 residues: CASSEGTGFEAFF. The CDR3 DNA reads TGCGCCAGCAGTGAGGGGACAGGGTTTGAAGCTTTCTTT.